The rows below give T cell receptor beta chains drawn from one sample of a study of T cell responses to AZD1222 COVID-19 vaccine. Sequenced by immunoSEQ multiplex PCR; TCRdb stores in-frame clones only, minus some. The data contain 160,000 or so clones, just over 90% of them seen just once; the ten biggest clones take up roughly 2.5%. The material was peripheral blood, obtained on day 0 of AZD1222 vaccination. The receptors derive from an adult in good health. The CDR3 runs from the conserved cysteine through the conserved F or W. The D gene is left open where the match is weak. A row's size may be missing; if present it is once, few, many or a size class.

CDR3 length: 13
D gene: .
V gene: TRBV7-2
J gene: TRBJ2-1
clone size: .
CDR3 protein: CASSSYSYNEQFF
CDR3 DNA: TGTGCCAGCAGCTCCTATTCCTACAATGAGCAGTTCTTC

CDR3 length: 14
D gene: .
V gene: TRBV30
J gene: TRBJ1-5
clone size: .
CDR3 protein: CAWSVRSRNQPQHF
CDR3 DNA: TGTGCCTGGAGTGTGAGGTCCAGGAATCAGCCCCAGCATTTT

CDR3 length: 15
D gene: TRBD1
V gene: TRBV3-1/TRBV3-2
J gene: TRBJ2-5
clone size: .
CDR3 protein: CASSLPTGEVETQYF
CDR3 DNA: TGTGCCAGCAGCCTACCGACAGGGGAGGTAGAGACCCAGTACTTC

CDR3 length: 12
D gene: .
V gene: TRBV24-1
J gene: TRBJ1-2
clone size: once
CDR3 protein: CATSDIYDGYTF
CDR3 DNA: TGTGCCACCAGTGATATCTATGACGGCTACACCTTC

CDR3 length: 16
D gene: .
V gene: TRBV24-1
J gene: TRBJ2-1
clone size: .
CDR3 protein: CATSPNPGLRRDEQFF
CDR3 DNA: TGTGCCACCAGTCCCAACCCGGGACTTCGGAGGGATGAGCAGTTCTTC

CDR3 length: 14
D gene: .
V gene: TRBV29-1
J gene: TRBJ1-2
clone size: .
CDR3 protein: CSVGRGLGDYGYTF
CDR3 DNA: TGCAGCGTCGGCAGGGGATTAGGAGACTATGGCTACACCTTC

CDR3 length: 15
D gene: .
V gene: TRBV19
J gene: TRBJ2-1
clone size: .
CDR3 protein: CASSPGLWAYNEQFF
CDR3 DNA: TGTGCCAGTAGTCCGGGACTCTGGGCCTACAATGAGCAGTTCTTC

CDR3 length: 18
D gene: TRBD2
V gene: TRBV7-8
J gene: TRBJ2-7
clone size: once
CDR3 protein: CASSSFGTSGRHRYEQYF
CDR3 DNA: TGTGCCAGCAGCTCCTTCGGGACTAGCGGGAGGCACCGCTACGAGCAGTACTTC

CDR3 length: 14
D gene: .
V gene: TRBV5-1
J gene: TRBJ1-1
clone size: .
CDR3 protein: CASSGWGLNTEAFF
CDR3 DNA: TGCGCCAGCAGCGGGTGGGGGCTGAACACTGAAGCTTTCTTT

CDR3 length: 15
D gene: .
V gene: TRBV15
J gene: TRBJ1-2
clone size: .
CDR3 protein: CATSRGGPGSSGYTF
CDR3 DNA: TGTGCCACCAGCAGGGGAGGCCCAGGCTCGTCTGGCTACACCTTC

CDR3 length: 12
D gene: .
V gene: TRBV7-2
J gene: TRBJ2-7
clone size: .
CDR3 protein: CASSWGSYEQYF
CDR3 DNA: TGTGCCAGCAGCTGGGGGTCTTACGAGCAGTACTTC

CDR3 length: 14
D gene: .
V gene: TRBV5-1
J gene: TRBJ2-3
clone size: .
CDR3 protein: CASSLDGPVDTQYF
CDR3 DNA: TGCGCCAGCAGCTTGGATGGGCCGGTGGATACGCAGTATTTT

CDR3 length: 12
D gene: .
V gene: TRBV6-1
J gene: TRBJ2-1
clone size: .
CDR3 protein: CASSETGYEQFF
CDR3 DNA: TGTGCCAGCAGTGAGACAGGATATGAGCAGTTCTTC

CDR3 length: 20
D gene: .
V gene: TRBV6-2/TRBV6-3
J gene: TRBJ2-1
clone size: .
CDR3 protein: CASSYSTMDSEIRSYNEQFF
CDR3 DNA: TGTGCCAGCAGTTACTCGACGATGGACTCCGAGATTAGGTCCTACAATGAGCAGTTCTTC

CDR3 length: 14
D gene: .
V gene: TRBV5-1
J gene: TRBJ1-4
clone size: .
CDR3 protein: CASSLNTVNEKLFF
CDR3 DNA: TGCGCCAGCAGCTTGAATACAGTTAATGAAAAACTGTTTTTT

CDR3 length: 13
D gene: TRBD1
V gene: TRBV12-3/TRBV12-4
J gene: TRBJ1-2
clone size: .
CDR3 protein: CASSLRDRGGYTF
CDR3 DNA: TGTGCCAGCAGTTTAAGGGACAGAGGTGGCTACACCTTC

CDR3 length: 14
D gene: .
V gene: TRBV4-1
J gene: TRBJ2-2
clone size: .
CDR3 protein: CASKSGANTGELFF
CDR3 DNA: TGCGCCAGCAAATCGGGGGCGAACACCGGGGAGCTGTTTTTT

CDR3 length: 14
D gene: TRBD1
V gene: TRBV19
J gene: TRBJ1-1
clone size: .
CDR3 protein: CASRLTGEVTEAFF
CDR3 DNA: TGTGCCAGTAGGCTGACAGGGGAGGTCACTGAAGCTTTCTTT

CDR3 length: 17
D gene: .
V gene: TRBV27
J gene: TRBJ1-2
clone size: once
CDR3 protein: CASSLSPVAGTHYGYTF
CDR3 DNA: TGTGCCAGCAGTTTATCCCCCGTGGCAGGTACCCACTATGGCTACACCTTC

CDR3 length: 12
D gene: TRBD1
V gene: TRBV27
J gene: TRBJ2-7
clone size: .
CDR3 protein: CASGTGWYEQYF
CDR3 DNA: TGTGCCAGCGGGACAGGGTGGTACGAGCAGTACTTC

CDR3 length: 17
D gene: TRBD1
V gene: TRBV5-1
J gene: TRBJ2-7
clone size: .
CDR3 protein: CASSTSRTGLRINEQYF
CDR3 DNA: TGCGCCAGCAGCACCTCCCGGACAGGGCTCAGGATCAACGAGCAGTACTTC

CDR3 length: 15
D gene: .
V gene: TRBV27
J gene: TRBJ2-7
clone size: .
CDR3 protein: CASSPQTPLTYEQYF
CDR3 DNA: TGTGCCAGCAGTCCTCAGACCCCACTAACCTACGAGCAGTACTTC

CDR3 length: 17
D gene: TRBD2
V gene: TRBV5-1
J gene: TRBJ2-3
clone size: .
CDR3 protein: CASSLGASGRLKDTQYF
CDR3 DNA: TGCGCCAGCAGCTTGGGGGCTAGCGGGAGGCTCAAAGATACGCAGTATTTT

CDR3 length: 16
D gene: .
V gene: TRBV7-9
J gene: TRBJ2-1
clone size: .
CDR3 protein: CASSLARGDPYNEQFF
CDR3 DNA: TGTGCCAGCAGCTTAGCCAGGGGGGATCCCTACAATGAGCAGTTCTTC